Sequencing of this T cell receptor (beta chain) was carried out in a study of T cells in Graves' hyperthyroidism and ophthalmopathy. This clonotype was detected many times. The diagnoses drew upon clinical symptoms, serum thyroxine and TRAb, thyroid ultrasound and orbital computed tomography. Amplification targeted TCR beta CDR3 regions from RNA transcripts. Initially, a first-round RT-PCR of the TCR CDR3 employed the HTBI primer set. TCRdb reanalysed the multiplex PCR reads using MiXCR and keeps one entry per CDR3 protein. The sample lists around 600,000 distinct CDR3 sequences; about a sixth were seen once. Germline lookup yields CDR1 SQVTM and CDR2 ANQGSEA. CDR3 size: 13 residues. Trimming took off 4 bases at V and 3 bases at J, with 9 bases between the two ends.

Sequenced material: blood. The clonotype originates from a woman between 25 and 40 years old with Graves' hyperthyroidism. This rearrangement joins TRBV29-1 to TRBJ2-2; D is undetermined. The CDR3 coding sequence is TGCAGCGTTGCTAGGCTCGACACCGGGGAGCTGTTTTTT. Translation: CSVARLDTGELFF.